This is a list of T cell receptor beta chains from one sample in a study of blood T cell repertoires in COVID-19. Assay: immunoSEQ multiplex PCR; the TCRdb copy retains only in-frame clones and omits some. Here the sample spans approximately 300,000 clones, 85% to 90% being singletons. Sequencing input: peripheral blood. The receptors were sampled from a woman in her twenties or thirties with COVID-19, enrolled during active disease. The CDR3 runs from the conserved cysteine through the conserved F or W. D genes are given only for firm matches. Some rows mark clone size as missing; the rest say once, few, many or name a class of expanded clone.

DNA: TGTGCCAGCGGCCAGGTGTCCTACGAGCAGTACTTC
CDR3: CASGQVSYEQYF
size: -
V: TRBV21-1
D: -
length: 12
J: TRBJ2-7

DNA: TGTGCCAGCAGCGTATACAGGGGGCGCGAGGATGATGAGCAGTTCTTC
CDR3: CASSVYRGREDDEQFF
size: -
V: TRBV7-8
D: TRBD1
length: 16
J: TRBJ2-1

DNA: TGTGCCAGCAGTCAGGACAGGGTTGTCACTGAAGCTTTCTTT
CDR3: CASSQDRVVTEAFF
size: -
V: TRBV2
D: TRBD1
length: 14
J: TRBJ1-1

DNA: TGTGCCAGCAGCTCCCTCAGACTAGCGGAGACCTTTCAAGAGACCCAGTACTTC
CDR3: CASSSLRLAETFQETQYF
size: -
V: TRBV7-9
D: TRBD2
length: 18
J: TRBJ2-5

DNA: TGTGCCAGCAGCTCGCCGGGACTAGGGGGTGCCGGGGAGCTGTTTTTT
CDR3: CASSSPGLGGAGELFF
size: -
V: TRBV5-4
D: TRBD2
length: 16
J: TRBJ2-2

DNA: TGTGCCAGCAGTTTTTCTAGACAGGGTCATCCCACAGATACGCAGTATTTT
CDR3: CASSFSRQGHPTDTQYF
size: -
V: TRBV28
D: TRBD1
length: 17
J: TRBJ2-3

DNA: TGTGCCAGCGGTGATAAGGGGCATTCACCCCTCCACTTT
CDR3: CASGDKGHSPLHF
size: -
V: TRBV25-1
D: -
length: 13
J: TRBJ1-6

DNA: TGCGCCAGCAGCCCCACAGGGGGCGAAGGTGGCTACACCTTC
CDR3: CASSPTGGEGGYTF
size: -
V: TRBV5-1
D: TRBD1
length: 14
J: TRBJ1-2

DNA: TGTGCCAGCTCACCATTCGCGGGACGTACAGATACGCAGTATTTT
CDR3: CASSPFAGRTDTQYF
size: -
V: TRBV18
D: -
length: 15
J: TRBJ2-3

DNA: TGTGCCAGCAGCCCAGAACAGGGGGCGTTGTATGGAAACACCATATATTTT
CDR3: CASSPEQGALYGNTIYF
size: -
V: TRBV5-4
D: TRBD1
length: 17
J: TRBJ1-3

DNA: TGTGCCAGCAGCCAAGATCAGGAATCTAACTATGGCTACACCTTC
CDR3: CASSQDQESNYGYTF
size: -
V: TRBV4-2
D: -
length: 15
J: TRBJ1-2

DNA: TGTGCCAGCAGCGTAGGGTCTAGCGGGAGTTTAGATGAGCAGTTCTTC
CDR3: CASSVGSSGSLDEQFF
size: -
V: TRBV9
D: TRBD2
length: 16
J: TRBJ2-1

DNA: TGTGCCAGCAGTCTCAACTCTGAAGCTTTCTTT
CDR3: CASSLNSEAFF
size: -
V: TRBV12-3/TRBV12-4
D: -
length: 11
J: TRBJ1-1

DNA: TGTGCCTGGAGAGCCGGGACAGGGGCAACCTACGAGCAGTACTTC
CDR3: CAWRAGTGATYEQYF
size: -
V: TRBV30
D: TRBD1
length: 15
J: TRBJ2-7

DNA: TGTGCCAGCAGTGAAGGGACAGATAGCAATCAGCCCCAGCATTTT
CDR3: CASSEGTDSNQPQHF
size: few
V: TRBV6-1
D: -
length: 15
J: TRBJ1-5

DNA: TGTGCCAGCAGCTTAGATTCGGAAAAACTGTTTTTT
CDR3: CASSLDSEKLFF
size: -
V: TRBV11-2
D: -
length: 12
J: TRBJ1-4

DNA: TGTGCCAGCAGTTTAAGTGGGGGGAAGGCTTTCTTT
CDR3: CASSLSGGKAFF
size: -
V: TRBV12-3/TRBV12-4
D: -
length: 12
J: TRBJ1-1

DNA: TGTGCCAGCAGCCCTGACAGGGCAAGCTATGGCTACACCTTC
CDR3: CASSPDRASYGYTF
size: -
V: TRBV7-8
D: TRBD1
length: 14
J: TRBJ1-2

DNA: TGTGCCAGCAGTTTAAGACAGGGATGGACTGAAGCTTTCTTT
CDR3: CASSLRQGWTEAFF
size: -
V: TRBV27
D: TRBD1
length: 14
J: TRBJ1-1

DNA: TGTGCCAGCAGCTTAGCGTTAGCGGGAGCTGATACGCAGTATTTT
CDR3: CASSLALAGADTQYF
size: -
V: TRBV11-2
D: TRBD2
length: 15
J: TRBJ2-3

DNA: TGCGCCAGCAGTGACGGTTATGAGCAGTTCTTC
CDR3: CASSDGYEQFF
size: -
V: TRBV10-2
D: -
length: 11
J: TRBJ2-1

DNA: TGTGCCAGCAGTTATAGGGAACAGGGTGAAGCTTTCTTT
CDR3: CASSYREQGEAFF
size: -
V: TRBV6-6
D: -
length: 13
J: TRBJ1-1

DNA: TGTGCCATCAGTGAGTCGACAGGGAATCAGCCCCAGCATTTT
CDR3: CAISESTGNQPQHF
size: -
V: TRBV10-3
D: TRBD1
length: 14
J: TRBJ1-5

DNA: TGTGCCAGCGTTCAGGGGGTGAACACTGAAGCTTTCTTT
CDR3: CASVQGVNTEAFF
size: -
V: TRBV2
D: TRBD1
length: 13
J: TRBJ1-1

DNA: TGTGCCACCAGTGTCCCCGGAGAATATGGCTACACCTTC
CDR3: CATSVPGEYGYTF
size: -
V: TRBV24-1
D: -
length: 13
J: TRBJ1-2

DNA: TGCGCCAGCACCCGGTGGGGCGGGATGGGGGATACGCAGTATTTT
CDR3: CASTRWGGMGDTQYF
size: once
V: TRBV5-1
D: -
length: 15
J: TRBJ2-3

DNA: TGTGCCAGCAGCCAAGAATGGACAGAAGCTTTCTTT
CDR3: CASSQEWTEAFF
size: -
V: TRBV3-1/TRBV3-2
D: -
length: 12
J: TRBJ1-1

DNA: TGTGCCAGCACTAAATTGAACACTGAAGCTTTCTTT
CDR3: CASTKLNTEAFF
size: -
V: TRBV6-6
D: -
length: 12
J: TRBJ1-1

DNA: TGTGCCAGCAGTTACCCGACAGGGAATTCACCCCTCCACTTT
CDR3: CASSYPTGNSPLHF
size: -
V: TRBV2
D: TRBD1
length: 14
J: TRBJ1-6

DNA: TGTGCCAGCAGCTTTTCAGGGACCTACGAGCAGTACTTC
CDR3: CASSFSGTYEQYF
size: -
V: TRBV11-1
D: -
length: 13
J: TRBJ2-7

DNA: TGTGCCAGTAGTACCCCGTCTGCGGGACGGAACAATGAGCAGTTCTTC
CDR3: CASSTPSAGRNNEQFF
size: -
V: TRBV19
D: -
length: 16
J: TRBJ2-1

DNA: TGCAGCGCCGGGGGAGCGGGAGACACCGGGGAGCTGTTTTTT
CDR3: CSAGGAGDTGELFF
size: -
V: TRBV29-1
D: TRBD2
length: 14
J: TRBJ2-2

DNA: TGTGCCAGCAGTTTTTCCGGGCAGGGCTATGGCTACACCTTC
CDR3: CASSFSGQGYGYTF
size: -
V: TRBV27
D: -
length: 14
J: TRBJ1-2

DNA: TGTGCCAGTAGCACACAGGGGGCGCGTGGAAACACCATATATTTT
CDR3: CASSTQGARGNTIYF
size: -
V: TRBV19
D: TRBD1
length: 15
J: TRBJ1-3

DNA: TGTGCCAGCAGTTTATTCCGCGAAGAGACCCAGTACTTC
CDR3: CASSLFREETQYF
size: -
V: TRBV12-3/TRBV12-4
D: -
length: 13
J: TRBJ2-5

DNA: TGTGCCAGTAGACACCTAGGGAACACTGAAGCTTTCTTT
CDR3: CASRHLGNTEAFF
size: -
V: TRBV19
D: -
length: 13
J: TRBJ1-1

DNA: -
CDR3: CASSFGTGSPRVF
size: -
V: TRBV27
D: -
length: 13
J: TRBJ2-7

DNA: TGTGCCTTAAGCGAGGGCTATAGCAATCAGCCCCAGCATTTT
CDR3: CALSEGYSNQPQHF
size: -
V: TRBV2
D: -
length: 14
J: TRBJ1-5

DNA: TGCGCCAGCAGCTTCGGACTAGCGGGGGCCACAGATACGCAGTATTTT
CDR3: CASSFGLAGATDTQYF
size: -
V: TRBV5-1
D: TRBD2
length: 16
J: TRBJ2-3

DNA: TGTGCCAGCAGGGAACAGACTAGCGGAAACTACAATGAGCAGTTCTTC
CDR3: CASREQTSGNYNEQFF
size: -
V: TRBV5-5
D: TRBD2
length: 16
J: TRBJ2-1